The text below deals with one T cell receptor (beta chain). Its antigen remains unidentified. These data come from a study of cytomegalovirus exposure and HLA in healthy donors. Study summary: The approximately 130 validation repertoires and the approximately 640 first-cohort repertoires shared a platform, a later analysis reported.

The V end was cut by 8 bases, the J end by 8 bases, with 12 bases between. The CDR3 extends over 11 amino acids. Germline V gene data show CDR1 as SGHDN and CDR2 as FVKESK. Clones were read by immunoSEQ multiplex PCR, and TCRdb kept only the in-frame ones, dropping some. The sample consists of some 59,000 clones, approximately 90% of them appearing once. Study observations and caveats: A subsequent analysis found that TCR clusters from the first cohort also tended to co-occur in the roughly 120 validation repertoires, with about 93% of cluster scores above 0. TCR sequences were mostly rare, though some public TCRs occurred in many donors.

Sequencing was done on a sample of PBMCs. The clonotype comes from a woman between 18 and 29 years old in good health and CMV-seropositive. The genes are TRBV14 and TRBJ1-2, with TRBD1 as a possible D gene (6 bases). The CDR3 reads CASQTGYGYTF. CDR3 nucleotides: TGTGCCAGCCAAACAGGGTACGGCTACACCTTC.